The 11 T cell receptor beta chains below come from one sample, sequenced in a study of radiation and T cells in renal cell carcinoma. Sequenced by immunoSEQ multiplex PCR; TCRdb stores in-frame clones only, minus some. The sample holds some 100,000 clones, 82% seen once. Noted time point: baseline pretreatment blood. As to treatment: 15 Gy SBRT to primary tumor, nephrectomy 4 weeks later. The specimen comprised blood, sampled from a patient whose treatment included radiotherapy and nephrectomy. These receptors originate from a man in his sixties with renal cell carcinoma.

CDR3 coding DNA: TGTGCCAGCTCCAGCCTTAACAGGACCATGAACACTGAAGCTTTCTTT. Its translation is CASSSLNRTMNTEAFF. This chain joins TRBV28 and TRBJ1-1; tentative D call: TRBD1 (5 bases). V was clipped by 8 bases and J by 0 bases, with 19 bases between them. In germline, CDR1 is MDHEN, CDR2 SYDVKM. This CDR3 is built from 16 residues.

This CDR3 is CASSEGSGTDTQYF. In nucleotides, the CDR3 is TGCGCCAGCAGTGAGGGCAGCGGCACAGATACGCAGTATTTT. The chain employs TRBV10-1 and TRBJ2-3; D gene unclear. Germline CDR1 reads WNHNN; CDR2 reads SYGVQD (reference sequence). The CDR3 runs 14 residues. V lost 2 bases to trimming and J lost 1 base, with 7 bases between them.

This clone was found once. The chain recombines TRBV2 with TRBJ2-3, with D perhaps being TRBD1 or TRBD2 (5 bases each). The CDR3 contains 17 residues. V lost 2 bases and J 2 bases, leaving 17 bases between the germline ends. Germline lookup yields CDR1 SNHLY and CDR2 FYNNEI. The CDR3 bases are TGTGCCAGCAGTGAATTAAGGGTCCAGGGAGCCACAGATACGCAGTATTTT. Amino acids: CASSELRVQGATDTQYF.

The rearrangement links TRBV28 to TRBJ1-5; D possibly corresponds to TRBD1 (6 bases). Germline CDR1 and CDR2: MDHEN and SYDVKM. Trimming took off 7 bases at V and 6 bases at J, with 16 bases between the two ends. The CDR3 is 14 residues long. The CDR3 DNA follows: TGTGCCAGCAAAAATACAGGGAGAGGTCAGCCCCAGCATTTT. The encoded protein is CASKNTGRGQPQHF.

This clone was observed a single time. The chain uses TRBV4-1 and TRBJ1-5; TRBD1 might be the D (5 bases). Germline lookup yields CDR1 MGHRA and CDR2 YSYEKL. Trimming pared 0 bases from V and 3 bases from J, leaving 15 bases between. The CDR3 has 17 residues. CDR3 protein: CASSQDSQGRANQPQHF. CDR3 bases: TGCGCCAGCAGCCAAGATAGCCAGGGTAGGGCCAATCAGCCCCAGCATTTT.

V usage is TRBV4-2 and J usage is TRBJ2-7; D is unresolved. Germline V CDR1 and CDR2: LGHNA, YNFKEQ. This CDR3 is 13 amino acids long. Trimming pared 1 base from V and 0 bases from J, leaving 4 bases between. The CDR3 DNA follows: TGTGCCAGCAGCCAAGGGCTCTCCTACGAGCAGTACTTC. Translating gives CASSQGLSYEQYF.

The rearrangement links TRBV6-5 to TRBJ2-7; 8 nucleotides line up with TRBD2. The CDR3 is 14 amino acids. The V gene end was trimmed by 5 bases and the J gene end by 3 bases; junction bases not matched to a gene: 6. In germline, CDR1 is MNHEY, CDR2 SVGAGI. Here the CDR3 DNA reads TGTGCCAGCAGTACTCCGGGACTAGTCTACGAGCAGTACTTC. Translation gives CASSTPGLVYEQYF.

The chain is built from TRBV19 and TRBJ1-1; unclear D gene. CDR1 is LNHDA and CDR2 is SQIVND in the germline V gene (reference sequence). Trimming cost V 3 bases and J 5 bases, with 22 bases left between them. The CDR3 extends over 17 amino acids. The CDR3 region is CASSMDGASFVVTEAFF. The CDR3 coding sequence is TGTGCCAGTAGTATGGACGGCGCAAGCTTTGTAGTTACTGAAGCTTTCTTT.

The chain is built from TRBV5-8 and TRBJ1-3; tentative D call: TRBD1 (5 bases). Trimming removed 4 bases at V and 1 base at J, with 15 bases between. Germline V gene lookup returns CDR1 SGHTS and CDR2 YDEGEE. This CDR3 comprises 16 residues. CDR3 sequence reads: CASSRHQGGSGNTIYF. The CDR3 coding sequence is TGTGCCAGCAGCCGCCACCAGGGTGGGTCTGGAAACACCATATATTTT.

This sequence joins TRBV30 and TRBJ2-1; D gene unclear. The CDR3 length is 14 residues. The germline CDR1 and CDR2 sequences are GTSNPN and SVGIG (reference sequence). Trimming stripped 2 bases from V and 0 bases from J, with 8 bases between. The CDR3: CAWSPGSSYNEQFF. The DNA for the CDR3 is TGTGCCTGGAGTCCAGGTAGCTCCTACAATGAGCAGTTCTTC. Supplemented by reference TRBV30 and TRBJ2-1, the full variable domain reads SQTIHQWPATLVQPVGSPLSLECTVEGTSNPNLYWYRQAAGRGLQLLFYSVGIGQISSEVPQNLSASRPQDRQFILSSKKLLLSDSGFYLCAWSPGSSYNEQFFGPGTRLTVL.

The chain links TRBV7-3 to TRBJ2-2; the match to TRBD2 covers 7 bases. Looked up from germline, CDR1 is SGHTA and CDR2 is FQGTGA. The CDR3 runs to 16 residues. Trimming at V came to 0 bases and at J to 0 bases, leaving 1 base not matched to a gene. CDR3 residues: CASSLTGTTNTGELFF. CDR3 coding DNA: TGTGCCAGCAGCTTAACAGGGACTACGAACACCGGGGAGCTGTTTTTT.